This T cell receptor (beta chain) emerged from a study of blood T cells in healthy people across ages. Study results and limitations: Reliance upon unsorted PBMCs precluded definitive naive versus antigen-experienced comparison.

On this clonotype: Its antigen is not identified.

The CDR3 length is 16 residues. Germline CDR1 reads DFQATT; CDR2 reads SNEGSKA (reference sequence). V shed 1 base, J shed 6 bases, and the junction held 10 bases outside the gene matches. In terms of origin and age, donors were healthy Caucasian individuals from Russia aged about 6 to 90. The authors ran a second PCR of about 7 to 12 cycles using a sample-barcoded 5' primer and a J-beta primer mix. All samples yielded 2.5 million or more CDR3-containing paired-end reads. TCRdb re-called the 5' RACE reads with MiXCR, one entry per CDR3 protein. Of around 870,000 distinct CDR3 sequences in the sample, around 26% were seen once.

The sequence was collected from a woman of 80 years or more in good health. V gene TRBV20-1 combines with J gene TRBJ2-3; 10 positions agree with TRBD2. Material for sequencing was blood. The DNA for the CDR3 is TGCAGTGCTAGAGTTTCGAGCGGGGGGGCCATGGATACGCAGTATTTT. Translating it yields CSARVSSGGAMDTQYF.